The 31 T cell receptor beta chains below were found in one sample sequenced in a study of blood T cell repertoires in COVID-19. The repertoire was sequenced with immunoSEQ multiplex PCR; TCRdb's copy has only in-frame clones and lacks some. The table has 120,000 or so clones, over 65% seen once. The sequenced sample was peripheral blood. The source is a woman between 65 and 79 years old with acute or convalescent COVID-19.

This chain links TRBV5-1 with TRBJ2-1, with D perhaps TRBD1 (6 bases). V gave up 4 bases and J gave up 2 bases, with 16 bases separating them. Per the germline V gene, CDR1 is SGHRS and CDR2 is YFSETQ. The CDR3 consists of 16 residues. In nucleotides, the CDR3 is TGCGCCAGCAGCCCTGATGGGGGCCGGCCCTACAATGAGCAGTTCTTC. Amino acids: CASSPDGGRPYNEQFF.

This chain connects TRBV24-1 to TRBJ2-1; 11 positions agree with TRBD1. The CDR3 covers 17 residues. The ends lost 5 bases at V and 5 bases at J; junction bases unmatched: 10. Germline assignment: CDR1 KGHDR and CDR2 SFDVKD. The CDR3 is CATSGPTGQGAHNEQFF. The CDR3 DNA sequence: TGTGCCACCAGTGGCCCCACAGGACAGGGGGCCCACAATGAGCAGTTCTTC.

A word on this clone: A read error may produce the germline difference seen at one junction end. The chain couples TRBV10-3 to TRBJ1-5; TRBD1 aligns across 7 bases. The CDR3 consists of 16 residues. Per germline, CDR1 ENHRY and CDR2 SYGVKD. The CDR3 loop reads CAISESWQGGNQPQHF. The CDR3 bases are TGTGCCATCAGCGAGTCGTGGCAGGGGGGCAATCAGCCCCAGCATTTT.

The J gene is TRBJ1-2, the V gene TRBV6-2 or TRBV6-3, with 8 positions matching TRBD1. The CDR3 has 15 residues. Germline CDR1 and CDR2: MNHEY and SVGEGT. V was clipped by 2 bases and J by 7 bases; unmatched bases: 9. The CDR3 DNA follows: TGTGCCAGCAGTTACGGGAGGACAGGGAGAGTTGGCTACACCTTC. Amino acids: CASSYGRTGRVGYTF.

The V and J genes are TRBV3-1 (or the pseudogene TRBV3-2) and TRBJ2-1; D not certain. The CDR3 is made up of 12 amino acids. The germline V gene has CDR1 LGHDT and CDR2 YNNKEL (reference sequence). Trimming took off 0 bases at V and 10 bases at J, with 7 bases between the two ends. CDR3 region: CASSQDLAEQFF. The CDR3, as DNA: TGTGCCAGCAGCCAAGATCTCGCGGAGCAGTTCTTC.

The rearrangement joins TRBV27 to TRBJ2-3, with 12 bases identical to TRBD2. This CDR3 is 17 amino acids long. The trim removed 5 bases at V and 2 bases at J, leaving 8 bases unmatched. The germline CDR1 and CDR2 sequences are MNHEY and SMNVEV (reference sequence). Here the CDR3 DNA reads TGTGCCAGCAGTCCTCCCCGACTAGCGGGGGACACAGATACGCAGTATTTT. Protein product: CASSPPRLAGDTDTQYF.

The rearrangement joins TRBV5-4 to TRBJ2-3; a weak D match, TRBD2 (6 bases). The CDR3 extends over 14 amino acids. Germline loops: CDR1 SGHNT, CDR2 YYREEE (reference sequence). The V end was cut by 6 bases, the J end by 1 base, with 12 bases between. The CDR3 DNA reads as TGTGCCAGCACAGGCGGAGGGGGCACAGATACGCAGTATTTT. The encoded protein is CASTGGGGTDTQYF.

V usage is TRBV5-1 and J usage is TRBJ2-2; the D gene is possibly TRBD1 (5 bases). The V end was cut by 0 bases, the J end by 6 bases, with 15 bases between. Germline V gene sequence: CDR1 SGHRS, CDR2 YFSETQ. The CDR3 is 16 amino acids. This chain's CDR3 is CASSLVAGAKAGELFF. The CDR3 coding sequence is TGCGCCAGCAGCTTGGTGGCTGGGGCAAAGGCCGGGGAGCTGTTTTTT.

The V call is TRBV11-3, the J call TRBJ2-3; TRBD2 matches at 7 bases. This CDR3 comprises 17 residues. Losses at the gene ends were 1 base for V and 0 bases for J; bases not matched to a gene: 7. CDR1 SGHNT and CDR2 YENEEA come from the germline V gene. CDR3 coding DNA: TGTGCCAGCAGCTTAGGTCTACTAGCGACAAGCACAGATACGCAGTATTTT. Translating it yields CASSLGLLATSTDTQYF.

V usage is TRBV11-3 and J usage is TRBJ2-3; D is unclear. Trimming cost V 1 base and J 1 base, with 6 bases left between them. This CDR3 spans 14 amino acids. The germline gives CDR1 SGHNT, CDR2 YENEEA. The CDR3 sequence is CASSLARGTDTQYF. DNA of the CDR3: TGTGCCAGCAGCTTAGCCCGGGGCACAGATACGCAGTATTTT.

The chain recombines TRBV2 with TRBJ2-7; TRBD2 matches at 12 bases. CDR1 SNHLY and CDR2 FYNNEI come from the germline V gene. The junction had 7 bases not matched to a gene; V was cut back by 3 bases and J by 7 bases. The CDR3 runs 15 residues. CDR3 in DNA: TGTGCCAGCAGTGAGCTAGCGGGGGGGCCGGGTGAGCAGTACTTC. Translation gives CASSELAGGPGEQYF.

J is TRBJ1-3 and V is TRBV7-2, with D hard to call. Germline V lookup: CDR1 SGHTA, CDR2 FQGNSA. V dropped 4 bases and J dropped 3 bases, with 7 bases sitting between them. This CDR3 has 13 amino acids. The CDR3 protein is CASSSEGGNTIYF. The CDR3 nucleotides are TGTGCCAGCAGCTCCGAGGGTGGAAACACCATATATTTT.

The chain couples TRBV3-1 (or the pseudogene TRBV3-2) to TRBJ2-4; maybe TRBD1 (5 bases). This CDR3 is 17 amino acids long. Germline CDR1 and CDR2: LGHDT and YNNKEL (reference sequence). Between the trimmed V and J ends, which lost 0 bases and 2 bases, there was a span of 14 bases. The CDR3 protein is CASSQEVLRAPKNIQYF. CDR3 coding DNA: TGTGCCAGCAGCCAAGAGGTTCTCAGGGCACCCAAAAACATTCAGTACTTC.

The chain links TRBV27 to TRBJ1-1, with TRBD1 matching over 10 bases. The germline V gene encodes CDR1 MNHEY and CDR2 SMNVEV (reference sequence). With 6 bases clipped from V and 4 bases from J, the junction kept 11 bases outside the gene matches. This CDR3 is 16 amino acids long. CDR3 sequence (DNA): TGTGCCAGCAGCCGGGACAGGGGAAGCCTTGGCACTGAAGCTTTCTTT. It specifies CASSRDRGSLGTEAFF.

J is TRBJ1-1 and V is TRBV11-3; D is ambiguous. The V and J ends lost 3 bases and 0 bases respectively, with 5 bases between them. Germline V gene data show CDR1 as SGHNT and CDR2 as YENEEA. This CDR3 has 13 residues. Here the CDR3 reads CASSFVLNTEAFF. Written as DNA, the CDR3 is TGTGCCAGCAGCTTCGTCCTGAACACTGAAGCTTTCTTT.

Only one count was recorded for this clone. The J gene is TRBJ1-1, the V gene TRBV6-1; tentatively, D is TRBD1 (5 bases). This CDR3 is 15 amino acids long. Deletions cut 3 bases from V and 3 bases from J, with 14 bases between. Germline V CDR1 and CDR2: MNHNS, SASEGT. For the CDR3, the DNA is TGTGCCAGCAGTGATTGGGGCTCTCGGGACACTGAAGCTTTCTTT. Protein: CASSDWGSRDTEAFF.

The chain joins TRBV9 to TRBJ1-6; D unclear. Germline-derived CDR1 and CDR2 are SGDLS and YYNGEE. The CDR3 runs to 14 residues. V shed 2 bases and J shed 6 bases, with 9 bases lying between them. This chain's CDR3 is CASSVSVLNSPLHF. CDR3 DNA: TGTGCCAGCAGCGTGTCGGTCCTTAATTCACCCCTCCACTTT.

This chain connects TRBV11-2 to TRBJ1-2, with TRBD1 identical over 7 bases. Germline values: CDR1 SGHAT, CDR2 FQNNGV. The CDR3 runs to 13 residues. The V gene end was trimmed by 5 bases and the J gene end by 2 bases; junction bases not matched to a gene: 2. As DNA, the CDR3 is TGTGCCAGCAGCGGACAGGAAAACTATGGCTACACCTTC. Amino acid sequence: CASSGQENYGYTF.

On this clone: The sample contains more than one DNA sequence encoding this CDR3. The J gene is TRBJ1-4, the V gene TRBV7-2; D is undetermined. The germline V gene encodes CDR1 SGHTA and CDR2 FQGNSA. Trimming stripped 8 bases from V and 0 bases from J, with 7 bases between. The CDR3 is 13 residues long. The CDR3 loop is CASSRATNEKLFF. The DNA for the CDR3 is TGTGCCAGCTCGAGAGCAACTAATGAAAAACTGTTTTTT.

The J gene is TRBJ1-5, the V gene TRBV7-2; TRBD1 is a possible D gene (6 bases). The germline V gene has CDR1 SGHTA and CDR2 FQGNSA. This CDR3 comprises 17 residues. The V end lost 4 bases, the J end lost 0 bases, and 16 bases lay between the germline ends. The CDR3 DNA follows: TGTGCCAGCAGCTCAAACCGGGACACCTATAGCAATCAGCCCCAGCATTTT. Protein: CASSSNRDTYSNQPQHF.

The chain joins TRBV6-2 or TRBV6-3 to TRBJ2-1, with unresolved D. V gave up 6 bases and J gave up 6 bases, with 6 bases separating them. Germline CDR1 reads MNHEY; CDR2 reads SVGEGT. The CDR3 contains 11 residues. DNA for the CDR3: TGTGCCAGCAGCCTCCTCAATGAGCAGTTCTTC. Its protein product is CASSLLNEQFF.

The chain joins TRBV9 to TRBJ2-3, with D maybe TRBD2 (6 bases). CDR1 SGDLS and CDR2 YYNGEE come from the germline V gene. The V gene lost 0 bases and the J gene lost 2 bases, with 10 bases spanning the gap. This CDR3 is built from 15 residues. The CDR3 here is CASSVGGAYTDTQYF. CDR3 in DNA: TGTGCCAGCAGCGTAGGCGGGGCGTACACAGATACGCAGTATTTT.

The rearrangement uses TRBV6-6 and TRBJ1-1; 8 bases are a match to TRBD1. V lost 6 bases and J lost 8; bases outside the gene matches: 11. This CDR3 has 14 amino acids. The germline V gene encodes CDR1 MNHNY and CDR2 SVGAGI (reference sequence). The CDR3 DNA reads as TGTGCCAGCAGCCTGGGACAGGTCCCCGCCGAAGCTTTCTTT. Translated, it gives CASSLGQVPAEAFF.

The chain employs TRBV11-2 and TRBJ1-1; 7 bases fit TRBD1. CDR3 size: 15 residues. V lost 1 base and J lost 3; bases outside the gene matches: 5. Germline CDR1 SGHAT, CDR2 FQNNGV. CDR3 sequence reads: CASSLGGDRHTEAFF. The DNA for the CDR3 is TGTGCCAGCAGCTTAGGCGGGGACAGACACACTGAAGCTTTCTTT.

This clone was seen once. The chain combines TRBV5-1 with TRBJ2-7; the D gene is possibly TRBD1 (9 bases). CDR3 length: 14 amino acids. Germline CDR1 SGHRS, CDR2 YFSETQ. CDR3 protein: CASSPAGGQGPPSV. The CDR3 coding sequence is TGCGCCAGCAGCCCCGCGGGGGGACAGGGTCCTCCATCGGTC.

The chain links TRBV5-1 to TRBJ2-5, with a possible D match to TRBD2 (5 bases). Trimming left V 5 bases short and J 5 bases short, with 7 bases between. The germline V gene has CDR1 SGHRS and CDR2 YFSETQ. The CDR3 extends over 11 amino acids. For the CDR3, the DNA is TGCGCCAGCAGGGAGGAGGAGACCCAGTACTTC. It is translated as CASREEETQYF. The whole variable domain, filled in from reference TRBV5-1 and TRBJ2-5, reads KAGVTQTPRYLIKTRGQQVTLSCSPISGHRSVSWYQQTPGQGLQFLFEYFSETQRNKGNFPGRFSGRQFSNSRSEMNVSTLELGDSALYLCASREEETQYFGPGTRLLVL.

This chain links TRBV6-2 or TRBV6-3 with TRBJ2-7, with D perhaps TRBD2 (6 bases). CDR3 length equals 15 residues. V lost 6 bases and J lost 2, with 17 bases in between. Germline CDR1 and CDR2: MNHEY and SVGEGT. The DNA for the CDR3 is TGTGCCAGCAGCCGCCTGGGGATAGCGGCCTACGAGCAGTACTTC. Translating gives CASSRLGIAAYEQYF.

This chain uses TRBV5-6 with TRBJ2-1; D is perhaps TRBD2 (6 bases). This CDR3 comprises 15 residues. V dropped 3 bases and J dropped 6 bases, with 16 bases sitting between them. Germline CDR1 is SGHDT and CDR2 is YYEEEE. CDR3 DNA sequence: TGTGCCAGCAGCTGGGGCGGCGGGGTTGGCAATGAGCAGTTCTTC. Residues: CASSWGGGVGNEQFF.

The chain recombines TRBV10-2 with TRBJ1-5, with D hard to call. V lost 2 bases and J lost 9, with 8 bases in between. Looked up from germline, CDR1 is WSHSY and CDR2 is SAAADI. The CDR3 spans 12 residues. CDR3 nucleotide sequence: TGCGCCAGCAGTGAGCGGTGGTTGCCCCAGCATTTT. This encodes CASSERWLPQHF.

The CDR3 DNA is TGTGCCAGCAGCTTATTCCGGACAGGGAGGGAGCAGTACTTC. Translated: CASSLFRTGREQYF. This chain links TRBV7-2 with TRBJ2-7, with 8 bases lining up with TRBD1. The germline V gene has CDR1 SGHTA and CDR2 FQGNSA. V shed 2 bases, J shed 7 bases, and the junction held 7 bases outside the gene matches. The CDR3 spans 14 residues.

The chain is built from TRBV19 and TRBJ1-2; TRBD1 matches 7 bases. Germline trimming cut 8 bases from V and 6 bases from J; bases unmatched to any gene: 6. The CDR3 covers 12 residues. Germline V gene lookup returns CDR1 LNHDA and CDR2 SQIVND (reference sequence). CDR3: CASHHRGNGYTF. The CDR3 DNA follows: TGTGCCAGTCACCACAGGGGTAATGGCTACACCTTC. Together with reference TRBV19 and TRBJ1-2, the CDR3 gives the full variable domain: DGGITQSPKYLFRKEGQNVTLSCEQNLNHDAMYWYRQDPGQGLRLIYYSQIVNDFQKGDIAEGYSVSREKKESFPLTVTSAQKNPTAFYLCASHHRGNGYTFGSGTRLTVV.